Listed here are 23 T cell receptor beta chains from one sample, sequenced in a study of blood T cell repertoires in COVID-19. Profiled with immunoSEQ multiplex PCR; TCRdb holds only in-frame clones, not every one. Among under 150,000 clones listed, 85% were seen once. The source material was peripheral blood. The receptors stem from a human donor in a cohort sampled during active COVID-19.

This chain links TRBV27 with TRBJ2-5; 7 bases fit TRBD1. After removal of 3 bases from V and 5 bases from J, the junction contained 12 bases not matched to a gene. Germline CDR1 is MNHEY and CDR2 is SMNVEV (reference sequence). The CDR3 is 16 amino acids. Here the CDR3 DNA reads TGTGCCAGCAGTTTGATCTGGTCAGGGGGTTGGGAGACCCAGTACTTC. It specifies CASSLIWSGGWETQYF.

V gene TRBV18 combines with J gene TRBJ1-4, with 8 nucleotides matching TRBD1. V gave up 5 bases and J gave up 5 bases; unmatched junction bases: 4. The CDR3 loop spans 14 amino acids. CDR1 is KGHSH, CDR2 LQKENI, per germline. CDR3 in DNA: TGTGCCAGCTCATCGGGACAGGCAAATGAAAAACTGTTTTTT. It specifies CASSSGQANEKLFF.

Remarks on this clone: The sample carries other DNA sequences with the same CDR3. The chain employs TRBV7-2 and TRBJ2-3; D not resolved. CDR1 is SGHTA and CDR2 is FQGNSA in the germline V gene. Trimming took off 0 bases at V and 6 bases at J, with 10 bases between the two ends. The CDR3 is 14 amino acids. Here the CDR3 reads CASSLARSGDTQYF. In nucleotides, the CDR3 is TGTGCCAGCAGCTTAGCGCGTTCCGGGGATACGCAGTATTTT.

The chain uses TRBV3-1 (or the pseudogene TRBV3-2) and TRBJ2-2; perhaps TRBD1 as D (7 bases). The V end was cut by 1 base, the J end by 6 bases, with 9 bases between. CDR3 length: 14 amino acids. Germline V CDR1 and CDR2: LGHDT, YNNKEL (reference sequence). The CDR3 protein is CASSQAGGPGELFF. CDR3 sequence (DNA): TGTGCCAGCAGCCAAGCAGGGGGGCCCGGGGAGCTGTTTTTT.

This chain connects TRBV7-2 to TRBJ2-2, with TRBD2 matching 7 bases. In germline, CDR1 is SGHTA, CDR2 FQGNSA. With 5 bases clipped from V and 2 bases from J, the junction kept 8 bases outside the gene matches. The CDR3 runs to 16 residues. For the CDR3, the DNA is TGTGCCAGCAGCCCAGCCCCTAGCGGCAACACCGGGGAGCTGTTTTTT. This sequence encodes CASSPAPSGNTGELFF.

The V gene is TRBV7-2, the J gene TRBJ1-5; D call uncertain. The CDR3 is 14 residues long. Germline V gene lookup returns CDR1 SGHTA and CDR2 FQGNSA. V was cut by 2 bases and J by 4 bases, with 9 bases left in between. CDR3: CASSLQVLNQPQHF. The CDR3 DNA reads TGTGCCAGCAGCTTACAGGTCCTAAATCAGCCCCAGCATTTT.

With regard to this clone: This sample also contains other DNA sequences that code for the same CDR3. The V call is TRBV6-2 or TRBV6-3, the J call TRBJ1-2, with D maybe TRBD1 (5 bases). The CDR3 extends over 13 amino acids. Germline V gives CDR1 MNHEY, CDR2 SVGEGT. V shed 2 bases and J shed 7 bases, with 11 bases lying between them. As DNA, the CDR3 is TGTGCCAGCAGTTACAGGGGTGACGGTGGCTACACCTTC. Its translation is CASSYRGDGGYTF.

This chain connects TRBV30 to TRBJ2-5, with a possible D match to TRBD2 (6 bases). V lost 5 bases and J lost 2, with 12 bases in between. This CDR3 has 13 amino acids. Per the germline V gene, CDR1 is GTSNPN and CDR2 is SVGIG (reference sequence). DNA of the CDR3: TGTGCCTGGGGGAGGAGATTTCAAGAGACCCAGTACTTC. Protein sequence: CAWGRRFQETQYF.

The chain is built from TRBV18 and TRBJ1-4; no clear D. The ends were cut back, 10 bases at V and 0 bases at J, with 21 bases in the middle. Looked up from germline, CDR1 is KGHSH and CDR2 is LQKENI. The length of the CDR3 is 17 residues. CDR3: CATAGEIGVATNEKLFF. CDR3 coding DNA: TGTGCCACCGCCGGAGAAATAGGAGTTGCAACTAATGAAAAACTGTTTTTT.

The CDR3 loop is CASSPTMGGGRRGYTF. Here the CDR3 DNA reads TGTGCCAGCAGCCCGACGATGGGGGGAGGCAGGCGGGGCTACACCTTC. This chain uses TRBV5-6 with TRBJ1-2; D is perhaps TRBD1 (5 bases). Germline CDR1 SGHDT, CDR2 YYEEEE. V was pared by 4 bases and J by 8 bases, with 24 bases between. The CDR3 is made up of 16 amino acids. Looking up the rest from reference TRBV5-6 and TRBJ1-2 gives the full variable domain: DAGVTQSPTHLIKTRGQQVTLRCSPKSGHDTVSWYQQALGQGPQFIFQYYEEEERQRGNFPDRFSGHQFPNYSSELNVNALLLGDSALYLCASSPTMGGGRRGYTFGSGTRLTVV.

DNA of the CDR3: TGCGCCAGCAGTGAGGGAGGGGAGACCCAGTACTTC. Encoded protein: CASSEGGETQYF. This chain uses TRBV10-1 with TRBJ2-5; D is perhaps TRBD2 (6 bases). This CDR3 contains 12 residues. Trimming pared 2 bases from V and 5 bases from J, leaving 6 bases between. Germline V lookup: CDR1 WNHNN, CDR2 SYGVQD (reference sequence).

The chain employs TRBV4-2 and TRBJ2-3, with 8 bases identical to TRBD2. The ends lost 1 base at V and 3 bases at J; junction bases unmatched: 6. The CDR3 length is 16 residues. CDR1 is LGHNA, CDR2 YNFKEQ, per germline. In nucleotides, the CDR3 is TGTGCCAGCAGCCAAGGACTAGCGAGCGGGACAGATACGCAGTATTTT. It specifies CASSQGLASGTDTQYF.

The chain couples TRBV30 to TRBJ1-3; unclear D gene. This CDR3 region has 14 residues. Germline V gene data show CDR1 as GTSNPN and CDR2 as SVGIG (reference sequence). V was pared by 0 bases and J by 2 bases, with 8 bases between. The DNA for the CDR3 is TGTGCCTGGAGTGTACCCGGGGCTGGAAACACCATATATTTT. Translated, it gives CAWSVPGAGNTIYF.

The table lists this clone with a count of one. CDR3 DNA: TGCGCCAGCAGCCCGACAGGGATGAACACTGAAGCTTTCTTT. This codes for CASSPTGMNTEAFF. The genes are TRBV10-1 and TRBJ1-1; 7 positions agree with TRBD1. V lost 6 bases, J lost 0 bases, and 4 bases stayed unmatched. Germline values: CDR1 WNHNN, CDR2 SYGVQD (reference sequence). The CDR3 covers 14 residues.

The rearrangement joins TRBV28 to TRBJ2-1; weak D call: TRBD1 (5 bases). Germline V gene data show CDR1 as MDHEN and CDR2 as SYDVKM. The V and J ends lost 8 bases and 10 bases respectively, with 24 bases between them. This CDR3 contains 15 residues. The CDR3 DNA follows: TGTGCCAGCTTTTCTTGGGGCCTCGCTAAGTCAGAGCAGTTCTTC. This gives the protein CASFSWGLAKSEQFF. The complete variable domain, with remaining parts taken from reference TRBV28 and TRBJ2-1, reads DVKVTQSSRYLVKRTGEKVFLECVQDMDHENMFWYRQDPGLGLRLIYFSYDVKMKEKGDIPEGYSVSREKKERFSLILESASTNQTSMYLCASFSWGLAKSEQFFGPGTRLTVL.

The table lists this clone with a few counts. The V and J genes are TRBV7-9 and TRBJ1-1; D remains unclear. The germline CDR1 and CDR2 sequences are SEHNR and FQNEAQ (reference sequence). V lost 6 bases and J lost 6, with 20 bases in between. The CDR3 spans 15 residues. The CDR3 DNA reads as TGTGCCAGCAGTCACCCCCCGGACGGGATTCCTGAAGCTTTCTTT. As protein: CASSHPPDGIPEAFF.

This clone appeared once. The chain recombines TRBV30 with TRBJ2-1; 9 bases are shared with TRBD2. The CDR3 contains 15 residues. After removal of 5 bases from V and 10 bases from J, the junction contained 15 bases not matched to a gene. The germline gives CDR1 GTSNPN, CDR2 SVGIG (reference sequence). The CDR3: CAWVELGGRAWEQFF. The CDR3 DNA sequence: TGTGCCTGGGTAGAACTAGGCGGGAGGGCTTGGGAGCAGTTCTTC. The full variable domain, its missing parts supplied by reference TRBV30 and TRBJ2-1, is SQTIHQWPATLVQPVGSPLSLECTVEGTSNPNLYWYRQAAGRGLQLLFYSVGIGQISSEVPQNLSASRPQDRQFILSSKKLLLSDSGFYLCAWVELGGRAWEQFFGPGTRLTVL.

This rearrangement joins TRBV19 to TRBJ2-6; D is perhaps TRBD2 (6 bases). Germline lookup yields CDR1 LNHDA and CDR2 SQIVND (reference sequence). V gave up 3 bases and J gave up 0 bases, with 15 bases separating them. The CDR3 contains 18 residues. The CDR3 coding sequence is TGTGCCAGTAGTATGGTAGGAGGGGCCAACTCTGGGGCCAACGTCCTGACTTTC. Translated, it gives CASSMVGGANSGANVLTF.

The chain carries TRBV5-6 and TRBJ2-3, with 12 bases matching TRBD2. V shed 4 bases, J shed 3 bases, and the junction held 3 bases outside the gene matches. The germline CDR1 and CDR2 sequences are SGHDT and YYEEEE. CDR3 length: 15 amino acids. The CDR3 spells CASSRGLAGTDTQYF. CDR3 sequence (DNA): TGTGCCAGCAGCCGCGGACTAGCGGGGACAGATACGCAGTATTTT. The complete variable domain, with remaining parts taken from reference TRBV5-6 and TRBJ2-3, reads DAGVTQSPTHLIKTRGQQVTLRCSPKSGHDTVSWYQQALGQGPQFIFQYYEEEERQRGNFPDRFSGHQFPNYSSELNVNALLLGDSALYLCASSRGLAGTDTQYFGPGTRLTVL.

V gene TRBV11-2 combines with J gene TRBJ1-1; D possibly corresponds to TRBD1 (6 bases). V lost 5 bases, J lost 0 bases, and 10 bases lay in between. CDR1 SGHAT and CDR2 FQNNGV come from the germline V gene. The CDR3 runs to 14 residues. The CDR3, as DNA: TGTGCCAGCAGCCCACACAGGGTGAACACTGAAGCTTTCTTT. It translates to CASSPHRVNTEAFF.

CDR3 protein: CASSFTGSLANYGYTF. Here the CDR3 DNA reads TGTGCCAGCAGCTTCACGGGTTCCCTGGCCAACTATGGCTACACCTTC. V usage is TRBV7-9 and J usage is TRBJ1-2; D gene uncertain. Germline V CDR1 and CDR2: SEHNR, FQNEAQ (reference sequence). V was shortened by 3 bases and J by 2 bases, with 16 bases between the two germline ends. CDR3 length: 16 residues.

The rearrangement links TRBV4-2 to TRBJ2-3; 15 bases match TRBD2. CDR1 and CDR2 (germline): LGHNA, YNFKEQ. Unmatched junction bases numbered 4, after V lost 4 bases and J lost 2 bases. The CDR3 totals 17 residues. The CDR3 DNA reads TGTGCCAGCAGCCCGGGACTAGCGGGGGGTCCCACAGATACGCAGTATTTT. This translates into CASSPGLAGGPTDTQYF.

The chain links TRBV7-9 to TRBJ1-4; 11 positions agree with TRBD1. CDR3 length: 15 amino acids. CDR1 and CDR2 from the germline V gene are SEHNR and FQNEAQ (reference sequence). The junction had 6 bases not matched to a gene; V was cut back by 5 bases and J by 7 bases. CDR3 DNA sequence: TGTGCCAGCAGCCGCCCCGGGACAGGGGGTGAAAAACTGTTTTTT. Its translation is CASSRPGTGGEKLFF.